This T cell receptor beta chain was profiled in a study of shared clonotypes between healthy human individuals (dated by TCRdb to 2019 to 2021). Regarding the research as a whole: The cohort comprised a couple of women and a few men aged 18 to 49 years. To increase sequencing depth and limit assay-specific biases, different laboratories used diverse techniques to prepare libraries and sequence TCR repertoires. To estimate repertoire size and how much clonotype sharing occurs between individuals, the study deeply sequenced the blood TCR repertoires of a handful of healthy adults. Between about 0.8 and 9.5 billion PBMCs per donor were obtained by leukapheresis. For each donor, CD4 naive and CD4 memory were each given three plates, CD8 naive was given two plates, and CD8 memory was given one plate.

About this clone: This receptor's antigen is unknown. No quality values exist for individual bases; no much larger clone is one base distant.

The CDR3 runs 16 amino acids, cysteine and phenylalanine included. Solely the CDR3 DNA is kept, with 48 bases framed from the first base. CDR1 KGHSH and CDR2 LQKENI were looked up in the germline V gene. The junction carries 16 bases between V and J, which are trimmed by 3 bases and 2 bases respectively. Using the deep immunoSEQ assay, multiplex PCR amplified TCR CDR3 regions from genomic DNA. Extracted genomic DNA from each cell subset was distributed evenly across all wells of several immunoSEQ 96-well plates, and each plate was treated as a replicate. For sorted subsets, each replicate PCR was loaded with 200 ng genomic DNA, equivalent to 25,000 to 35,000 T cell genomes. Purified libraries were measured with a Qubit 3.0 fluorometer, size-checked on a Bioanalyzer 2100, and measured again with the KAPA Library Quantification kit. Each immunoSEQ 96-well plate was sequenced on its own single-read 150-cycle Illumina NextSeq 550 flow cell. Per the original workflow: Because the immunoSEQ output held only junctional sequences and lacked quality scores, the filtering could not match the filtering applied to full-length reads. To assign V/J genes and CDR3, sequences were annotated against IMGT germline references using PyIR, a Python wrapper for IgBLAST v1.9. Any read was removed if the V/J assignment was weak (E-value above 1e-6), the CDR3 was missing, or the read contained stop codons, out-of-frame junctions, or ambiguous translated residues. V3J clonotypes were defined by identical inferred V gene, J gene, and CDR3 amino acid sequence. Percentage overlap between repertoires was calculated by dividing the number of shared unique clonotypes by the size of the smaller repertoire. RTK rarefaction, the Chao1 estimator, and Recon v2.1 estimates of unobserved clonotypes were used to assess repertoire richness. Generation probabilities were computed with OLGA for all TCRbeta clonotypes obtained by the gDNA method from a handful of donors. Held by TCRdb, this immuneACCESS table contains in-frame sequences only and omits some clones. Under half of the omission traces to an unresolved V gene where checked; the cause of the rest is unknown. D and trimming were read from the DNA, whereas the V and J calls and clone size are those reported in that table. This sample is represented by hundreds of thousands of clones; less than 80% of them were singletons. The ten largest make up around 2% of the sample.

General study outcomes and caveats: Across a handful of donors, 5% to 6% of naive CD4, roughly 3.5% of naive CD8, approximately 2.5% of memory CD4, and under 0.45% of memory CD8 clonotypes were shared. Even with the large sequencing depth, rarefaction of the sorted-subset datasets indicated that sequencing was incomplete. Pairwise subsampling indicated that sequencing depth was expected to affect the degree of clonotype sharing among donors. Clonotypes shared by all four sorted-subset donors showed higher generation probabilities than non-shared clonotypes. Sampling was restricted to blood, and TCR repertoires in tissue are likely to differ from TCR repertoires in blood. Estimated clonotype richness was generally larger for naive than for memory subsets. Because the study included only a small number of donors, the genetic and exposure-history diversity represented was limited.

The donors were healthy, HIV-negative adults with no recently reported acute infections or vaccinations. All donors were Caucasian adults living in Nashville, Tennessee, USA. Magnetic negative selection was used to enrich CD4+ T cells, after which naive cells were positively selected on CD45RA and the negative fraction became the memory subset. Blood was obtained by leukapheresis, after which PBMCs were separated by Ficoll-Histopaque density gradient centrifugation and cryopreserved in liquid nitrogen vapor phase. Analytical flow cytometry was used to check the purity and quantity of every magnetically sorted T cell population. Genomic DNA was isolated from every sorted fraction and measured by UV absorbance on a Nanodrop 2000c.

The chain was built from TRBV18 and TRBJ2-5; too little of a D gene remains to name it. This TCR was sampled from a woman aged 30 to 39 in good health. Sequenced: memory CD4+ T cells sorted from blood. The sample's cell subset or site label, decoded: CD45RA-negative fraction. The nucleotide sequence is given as TGTGCCAGCTCACCGATCGGACGATTAAAACAAGAGACCCAGTACTTC. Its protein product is CASSPIGRLKQETQYF. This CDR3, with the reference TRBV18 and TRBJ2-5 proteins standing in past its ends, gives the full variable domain NAGVMQNPRHLVRRRGQEARLRCSPMKGHSHVYWYRQLPEEGLKFMVYLQKENIIDESGMPKERFSAEFPKEGPSILRIQQVVRGDSAAYFCASSPIGRLKQETQYFGPGTRLLVL.